This T cell receptor (beta chain) was profiled in a study of monozygotic twins with inflammatory bowel disease. This CDR3 comprises 15 residues. Germline CDR1 LGHDT, CDR2 YNNKEL (reference sequence). TCRdb re-called the 5' RACE reads, yielding one record per CDR3 amino acid sequence without DNA. The listing records 300,000 to 400,000 distinct CDR3 sequences. Sequenced sample: blood. The chain combines TRBV3-1 with TRBJ1-5; TCRdb reports TRBD1, a call that lacks DNA to check it against. This receptor was identified in a human donor with ulcerative colitis or Crohn's disease, or a healthy co-twin of an affected twin (not recorded which). The CDR3 sequence: CASSSGGQGNQPQHF.